The 24 T cell receptor beta chains listed next were all sequenced from one sample in a study of T cell repertoires in cytomegalovirus infection. For these TCRs, the target antigens are not known. TCRdb redid the calling of the reads with MiXCR, one entry per CDR3 protein. This table has about 920,000 distinct CDR3 sequences, roughly 31% appearing once. The source was cultured CD8+ T cells from PBMCs, collected from culture after CMV antigen stimulation. The origin of the receptors is a human donor in good health (CMV status not recorded). Some clones in this sample may be carry-over from other donors' samples.

This clonotype was seen more than once but under ten times. J is TRBJ1-2 and V is TRBV7-9; the D is unclear. CDR3 length: 13 residues. V was pared by 7 bases and J by 6 bases, with 15 bases between. Germline lookup yields CDR1 SEHNR and CDR2 FQNEAQ (reference sequence). As DNA, the CDR3 is TGTGCCAGCACCGGCTTACATACAGATGGCTACACCTTC. It is translated as CASTGLHTDGYTF.

The rearrangement uses TRBV6-2 or TRBV6-3 and TRBJ2-2; TRBD1 is a possible D gene (5 bases). With 4 bases removed from V and 3 bases from J, the gap between germline ends came to 9 bases. The CDR3 runs to 14 residues. Germline CDR1 reads MNHEY; CDR2 reads SVGEGT. CDR3 in DNA: TGTGCCAGCAGTTTTATGACAGACACCGGGGAGCTGTTTTTT. This sequence encodes CASSFMTDTGELFF.

The rearrangement joins TRBV6-5 to TRBJ2-1; 7 positions match TRBD1. This CDR3 is built from 13 residues. The V segment lost 5 bases and the J segment 8 bases; nucleotides outside the gene matches: 6. The germline CDR1 and CDR2 sequences are MNHEY and SVGAGI. The CDR3 DNA is TGTGCCAGCAGTCAAGGGACAGCCGATGAGCAGTTCTTC. Protein product: CASSQGTADEQFF.

At least ten counts were recorded for this clonotype. This sequence joins TRBV7-9 and TRBJ2-7; the match to TRBD1 covers 7 bases. The germline CDR1 and CDR2 sequences are SEHNR and FQNEAQ (reference sequence). V was pared by 4 bases and J by 0 bases, with 3 bases of the junction left unmatched. This CDR3 contains 14 residues. In DNA form, the CDR3 reads TGTGCCAGCAGCTCTAGGGACAGCTCCTACGAGCAGTACGTC. This sequence encodes CASSSRDSSYEQYV.

The sample holds many counts of this clonotype. The chain employs TRBV7-6 and TRBJ1-2; D gene uncertain. This CDR3 contains 17 residues. Germline CDR1 reads SGHVS; CDR2 reads FNYEAQ. The V end lost 1 base, the J end lost 2 bases, and 17 bases lay between the germline ends. This CDR3 is CASSLELSGFGNYGYTF. The CDR3 DNA follows: TGTGCCAGCAGCTTAGAATTATCGGGGTTTGGAAACTATGGCTACACCTTC.

A few counts support this clonotype. CDR3 residues: CASSPGLQGYEQYF. In DNA, the CDR3 is TGTGCCAGCAGTCCAGGGCTGCAGGGCTACGAGCAGTACTTC. V and J are TRBV6-1 and TRBJ2-7; D possibly corresponds to TRBD1 (5 bases). This CDR3 spans 14 amino acids. V lost 5 bases and J 3 bases, leaving 14 bases between the germline ends. CDR1 is MNHNS, CDR2 SASEGT, per germline.

This clonotype was counted between two and nine times. This sequence joins TRBV6-5 and TRBJ2-7, with a weak D call TRBD1 (5 bases). The CDR3 is 16 residues long. CDR1 and CDR2 (germline): MNHEY, SVGAGI. V was pared by 4 bases and J by 4 bases, with 20 bases between. CDR3 coding DNA: TGTGCCAGCAGTTCCCATGACAGAGGTCCTCTTTACGAGCAGTACGTC. Amino acid sequence: CASSSHDRGPLYEQYV.

V and J are TRBV6-1 and TRBJ2-1; 9 bases are shared with TRBD1. The CDR3 loop spans 16 amino acids. Germline CDR1 reads MNHNS; CDR2 reads SASEGT. J lost 1 base, V lost 10 bases, and 11 bases had no gene match. DNA for the CDR3: TGTGCCACCGCTAAACAGGGGGCTCTTTCCTACAATGAGCAGTTCTTC. It encodes CATAKQGALSYNEQFF.

This chain links TRBV20-1 with TRBJ2-4; 9 nucleotides match TRBD1. J lost 10 bases, V lost 1 base, and 5 bases had no gene match. Germline V lookup: CDR1 DFQATT, CDR2 SNEGSKA (reference sequence). The CDR3 contains 13 residues. The CDR3, as DNA: TGCAGTGCTAGAGGGACAGGGGCGACAATTCAGTACTTC. Residues: CSARGTGATIQYF.

This clonotype was seen once. The CDR3 region has the DNA TGTGCCAGTACAGGCGGGGGGGCATTGGAGCAGTTCTTC. Its protein product is CASTGGGALEQFF. V usage is TRBV19 and J usage is TRBJ2-1; 9 bases map to TRBD2. There are 13 residues in the CDR3. Germline CDR1 LNHDA, CDR2 SQIVND (reference sequence). J lost 10 bases, V lost 7 bases, and 8 bases had no gene match.

This clonotype was counted a few times. The J gene is TRBJ2-5, the V gene TRBV20-1; 10 bases are shared with TRBD2. Losses at the gene ends were 4 bases for V and 3 bases for J; bases not matched to a gene: 5. Germline assignment: CDR1 DFQATT and CDR2 SNEGSKA (reference sequence). This CDR3 comprises 14 residues. The CDR3 spells CSANLAGEEETQYF. DNA of the CDR3: TGCAGTGCTAATCTAGCGGGGGAAGAAGAGACCCAGTACTTC.

This chain connects TRBV29-1 to TRBJ2-3; 15 nucleotides line up with TRBD2. Unmatched junction bases numbered 8, after V lost 1 base and J lost 9 bases. This CDR3 has 16 residues. CDR1 and CDR2 (germline): SQVTM, ANQGSEA. The CDR3 region has the DNA TGCAGCGTTGAAGCTAGGACTAGCGGGGGGGCGGGGACGCAGTATTTT. Its protein is CSVEARTSGGAGTQYF.

This clonotype occurred a few times. The rearrangement uses TRBV6-5 and TRBJ2-2; possible D gene TRBD1, 6 bases. With 7 bases removed from V and 4 bases from J, the gap between germline ends came to 13 bases. The CDR3 has 14 amino acids. The V gene's germline CDR1 is MNHEY and CDR2 SVGAGI. CDR3 in DNA: TGTGCCAGCAAAGATACAGGGAGCACCGGGGAGCTGTTTTTT. As protein: CASKDTGSTGELFF.

This clonotype was detected a few times. This rearrangement joins TRBV20-1 to TRBJ1-4; D ambiguous. Per germline, CDR1 DFQATT and CDR2 SNEGSKA (reference sequence). V was clipped by 3 bases and J by 3 bases, with 11 bases between them. The CDR3 consists of 14 residues. The CDR3 sequence is CSASSRGSNEKLFF. CDR3 sequence (DNA): TGCAGTGCTAGTTCTCGGGGATCTAATGAAAAACTGTTTTTT.

Comment on this clonotype: Compared with germline, one end of the junction differs, possibly owing to a read error. J is TRBJ2-3 and V is TRBV27; D call uncertain. The germline CDR1 and CDR2 sequences are MNHEY and SMNVEV (reference sequence). The CDR3 length is 16 residues. For the CDR3, the DNA is TGTGCCAGCAGTGCCTGGACCTTTTCTAACACAGATACGCGGTATTTT. It codes for CASSAWTFSNTDTRYF.

The chain is built from TRBV4-2 and TRBJ2-3, with TRBD2 matching over 12 bases. Unmatched junction bases numbered 12, after V lost 0 bases and J lost 5 bases. Germline-derived CDR1 and CDR2 are LGHNA and YNFKEQ. This CDR3 is built from 19 residues. In DNA, the CDR3 is TGTGCCAGCAGCCAAGATCGGTTAGGACTAGCGGGGTGGCAAGATACGCAGTATTTT. It translates to CASSQDRLGLAGWQDTQYF.

This clonotype was found once. This CDR3 is missing its conserved last phenylalanine or tryptophan, likely due to a read error. The chain uses TRBV28 and TRBJ2-1; no firm D call. The germline gives CDR1 MDHEN, CDR2 SYDVKM. CDR3 length: 11 residues. Trimming stripped 2 bases from V and 8 bases from J, with 4 bases between. The CDR3 sequence: CASSLGYEQFI. As DNA, the CDR3 is TGTGCCAGCAGTTTAGGGTATGAGCAGTTCATC.

This clonotype has just a few counts. The chain recombines TRBV10-2 with TRBJ2-3, with 10 bases matching TRBD2. CDR3 length: 19 residues. From germline, CDR1 is WSHSY and CDR2 SAAADI. The V gene end was trimmed by 5 bases and the J gene end by 2 bases; junction bases not matched to a gene: 16. The CDR3 spells CASSYSGGGALPFTDTQYF. DNA of the CDR3: TGCGCCAGCAGTTACAGCGGGGGGGGAGCCCTTCCTTTCACAGATACGCAGTATTTT.

The chain recombines TRBV2 with TRBJ2-1; possibly TRBD2 for D (7 bases). V lost 10 bases to trimming and J lost 8 bases, with 27 bases between them. This CDR3 is 16 amino acids long. Germline CDR1 is SNHLY and CDR2 is FYNNEI. CDR3 DNA: TGTGCCAACACCAAGGGGGGGACCTCCGGGGTCCATGAGCAGTTCTTC. It translates to CANTKGGTSGVHEQFF.

The sample holds a few counts of this clonotype. This chain links TRBV27 with TRBJ2-3; D may be TRBD2 (6 bases). Germline V gene lookup returns CDR1 MNHEY and CDR2 SMNVEV (reference sequence). The CDR3 length is 15 residues. Trimming removed 3 bases at V and 1 base at J, with 11 bases between. DNA for the CDR3: TGTGCCAGCAGTTTCCCGGGGGATGGCACAGATACGCAGTATTTT. Translated, it gives CASSFPGDGTDTQYF.

This chain connects TRBV27 to TRBJ2-1, with D hard to call. With 2 bases removed from V and 1 base from J, the gap between germline ends came to 18 bases. From germline, CDR1 is MNHEY and CDR2 SMNVEV (reference sequence). This CDR3 contains 18 residues. The CDR3 DNA reads as TGTGCCAGCAGTTTAACACCTCACCCACTCAGTTCCTACAATGAGCAGTTCTTC. It translates to CASSLTPHPLSSYNEQFF.

This chain connects TRBV5-1 to TRBJ2-7; D uncertain. Germline CDR1 and CDR2: SGHRS and YFSETQ. The V and J ends lost 4 bases and 2 bases respectively, with 13 bases between them. CDR3 length equals 14 residues. CDR3 region: CASSAGPRAYEQYF. In DNA form, the CDR3 reads TGCGCCAGCAGCGCCGGGCCTAGAGCCTACGAGCAGTACTTC.

This clonotype was counted only a few times. The V call is TRBV25-1, the J call TRBJ1-2; no firm D call. V was shortened by 3 bases and J by 3 bases, with 8 bases between the two germline ends. CDR3 length: 13 residues. Germline V lookup: CDR1 MGHDK, CDR2 SYGVNS. In DNA, the CDR3 is TGTGCCAGCAGTGACCGGGGAGACTATGGCTACACCTTC. Its protein is CASSDRGDYGYTF.

At least ten counts were recorded for this clonotype. V gene TRBV5-5 combines with J gene TRBJ2-3, with 11 nucleotides matching TRBD2. Unmatched junction bases numbered 5, after V lost 2 bases and J lost 6 bases. CDR1 and CDR2 (germline): SGHKS, YYEKEE (reference sequence). There are 15 residues in the CDR3. CDR3 protein: CASSLELAGVDTQYF. The CDR3 DNA is TGTGCCAGCAGCTTAGAACTAGCGGGGGTCGATACGCAGTATTTT. Using reference TRBV5-5 and TRBJ2-3 for the parts outside the CDR3, the full variable domain is DAGVTQSPTHLIKTRGQQVTLRCSPISGHKSVSWYQQVLGQGPQFIFQYYEKEERGRGNFPDRFSARQFPNYSSELNVNALLLGDSALYLCASSLELAGVDTQYFGPGTRLTVL.